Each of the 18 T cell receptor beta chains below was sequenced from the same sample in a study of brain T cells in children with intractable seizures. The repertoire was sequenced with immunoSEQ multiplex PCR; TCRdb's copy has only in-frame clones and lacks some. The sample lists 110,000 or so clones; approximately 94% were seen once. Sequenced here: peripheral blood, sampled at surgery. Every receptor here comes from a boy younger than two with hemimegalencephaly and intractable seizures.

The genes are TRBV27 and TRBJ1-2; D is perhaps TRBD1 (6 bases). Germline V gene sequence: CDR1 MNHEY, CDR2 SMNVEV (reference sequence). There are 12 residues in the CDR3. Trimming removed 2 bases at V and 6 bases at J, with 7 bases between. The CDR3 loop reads CASSLGGNGYTF. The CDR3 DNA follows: TGTGCCAGCAGTTTAGGGGGCAATGGCTACACCTTC.

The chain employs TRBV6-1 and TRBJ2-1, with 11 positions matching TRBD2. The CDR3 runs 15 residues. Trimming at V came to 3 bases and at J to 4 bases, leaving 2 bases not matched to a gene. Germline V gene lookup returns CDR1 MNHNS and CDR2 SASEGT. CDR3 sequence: CASSDVAGGYNEQFF. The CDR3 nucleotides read TGTGCCAGCAGTGACGTAGCGGGAGGGTACAATGAGCAGTTCTTC.

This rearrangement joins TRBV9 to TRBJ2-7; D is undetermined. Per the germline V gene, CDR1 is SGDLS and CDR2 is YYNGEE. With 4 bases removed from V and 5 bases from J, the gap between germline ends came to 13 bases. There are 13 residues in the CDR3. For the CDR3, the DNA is TGTGCCAGCAGCCCACCCCGAGCCCACGAGCAGTACTTC. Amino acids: CASSPPRAHEQYF.

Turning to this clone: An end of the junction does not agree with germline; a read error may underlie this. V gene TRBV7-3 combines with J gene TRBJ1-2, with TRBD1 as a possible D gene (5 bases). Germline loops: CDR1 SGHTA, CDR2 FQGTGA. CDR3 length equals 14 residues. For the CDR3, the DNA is TGTGCCATCCATAACAGGAAGGCTAACTATGGCCACACCTTC. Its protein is CAIHNRKANYGHTF.

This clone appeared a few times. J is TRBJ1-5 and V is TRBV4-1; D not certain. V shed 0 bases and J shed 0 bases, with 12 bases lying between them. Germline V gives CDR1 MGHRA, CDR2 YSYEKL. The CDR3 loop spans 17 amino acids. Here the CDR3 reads CASSQDLGSSSNQPQHF. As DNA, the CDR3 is TGCGCCAGCAGCCAAGACCTTGGGTCTTCTAGCAATCAGCCCCAGCATTTT.

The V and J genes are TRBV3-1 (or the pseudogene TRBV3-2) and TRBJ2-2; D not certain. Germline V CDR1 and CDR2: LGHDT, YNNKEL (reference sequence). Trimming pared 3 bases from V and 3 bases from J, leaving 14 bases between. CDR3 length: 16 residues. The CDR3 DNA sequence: TGTGCCAGCAGCCATTTGCGGACCCCGGACACCGGGGAGCTGTTTTTT. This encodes CASSHLRTPDTGELFF.

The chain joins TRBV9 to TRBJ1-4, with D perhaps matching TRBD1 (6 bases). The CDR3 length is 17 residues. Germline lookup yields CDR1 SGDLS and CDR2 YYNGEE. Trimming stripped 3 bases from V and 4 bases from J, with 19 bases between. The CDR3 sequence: CASSGRGSGSFNEKLFF. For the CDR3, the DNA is TGTGCCAGCAGCGGGAGGGGGAGCGGATCCTTTAATGAAAAACTGTTTTTT.

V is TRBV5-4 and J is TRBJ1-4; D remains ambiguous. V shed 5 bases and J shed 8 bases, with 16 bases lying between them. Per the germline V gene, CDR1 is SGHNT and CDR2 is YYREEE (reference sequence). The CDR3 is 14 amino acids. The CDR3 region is CASSSPGEREKLFF. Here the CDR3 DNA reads TGTGCCAGCAGTTCGCCCGGGGAACGAGAAAAACTGTTTTTT.

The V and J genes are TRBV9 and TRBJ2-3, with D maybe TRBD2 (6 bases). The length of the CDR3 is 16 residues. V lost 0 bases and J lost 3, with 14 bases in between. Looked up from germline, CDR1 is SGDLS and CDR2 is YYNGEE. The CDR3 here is CASSVAGRELTDTQYF. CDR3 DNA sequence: TGTGCCAGCAGCGTAGCAGGGCGGGAATTAACAGATACGCAGTATTTT.

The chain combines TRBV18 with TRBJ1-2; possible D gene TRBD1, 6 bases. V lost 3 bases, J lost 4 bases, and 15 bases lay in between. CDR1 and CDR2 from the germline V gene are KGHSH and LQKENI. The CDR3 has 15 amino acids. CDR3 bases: TGTGCCAGCTCACCGGTGAAACAGGGTTTCTATGGCTACACCTTC. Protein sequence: CASSPVKQGFYGYTF.

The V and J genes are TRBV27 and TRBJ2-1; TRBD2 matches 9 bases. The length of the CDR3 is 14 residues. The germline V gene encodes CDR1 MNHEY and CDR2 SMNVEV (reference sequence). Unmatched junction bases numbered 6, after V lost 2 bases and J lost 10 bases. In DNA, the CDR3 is TGTGCCAGCAGTTTAGGGGCGGGAGGGCGAGAGCAGTTCTTC. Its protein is CASSLGAGGREQFF.

Here the CDR3 DNA reads TGTGCCAGCAGCTCACAGGATCAGCCCCAGCATTTT. Its protein product is CASSSQDQPQHF. The genes are TRBV28 and TRBJ1-5; D might be TRBD1 (5 bases). The germline V gene has CDR1 MDHEN and CDR2 SYDVKM. V was trimmed by 6 bases and J by 5 bases, leaving 8 bases between them. The CDR3 runs to 12 residues.

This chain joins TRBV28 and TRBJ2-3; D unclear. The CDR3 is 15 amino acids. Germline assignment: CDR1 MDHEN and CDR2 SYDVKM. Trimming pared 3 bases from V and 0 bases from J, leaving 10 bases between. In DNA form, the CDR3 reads TGTGCCAGCAGTTTTAGTACGGCTAGCACAGATACGCAGTATTTT. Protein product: CASSFSTASTDTQYF.

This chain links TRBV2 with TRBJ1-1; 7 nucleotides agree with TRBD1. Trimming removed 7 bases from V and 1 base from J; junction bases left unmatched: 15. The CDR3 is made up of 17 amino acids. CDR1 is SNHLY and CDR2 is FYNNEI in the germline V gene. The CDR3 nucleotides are TGTGCCAGCAAAAGAGGGGGCCTGAGTGGGGAGAACACTGAAGCTTTCTTT. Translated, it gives CASKRGGLSGENTEAFF.

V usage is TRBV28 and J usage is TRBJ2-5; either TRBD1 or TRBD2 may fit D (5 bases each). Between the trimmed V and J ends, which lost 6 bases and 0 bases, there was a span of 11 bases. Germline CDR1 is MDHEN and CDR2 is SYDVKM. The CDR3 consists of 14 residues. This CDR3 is CASSHGTNQETQYF. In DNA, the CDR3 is TGTGCCAGCAGCCACGGGACGAACCAAGAGACCCAGTACTTC.

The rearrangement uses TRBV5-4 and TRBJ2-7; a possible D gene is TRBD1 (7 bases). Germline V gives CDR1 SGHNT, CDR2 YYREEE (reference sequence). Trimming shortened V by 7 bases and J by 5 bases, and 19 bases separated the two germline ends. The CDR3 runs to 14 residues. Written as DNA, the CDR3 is TGTGCCAGCGGCCCGAGGGGGCGCGGGGACGAGCAGTACTTC. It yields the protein CASGPRGRGDEQYF.

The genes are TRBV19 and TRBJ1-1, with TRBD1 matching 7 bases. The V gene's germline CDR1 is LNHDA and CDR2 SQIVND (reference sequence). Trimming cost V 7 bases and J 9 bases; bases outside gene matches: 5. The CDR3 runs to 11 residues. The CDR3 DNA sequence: TGTGCCAGTATGGACAGGAGCCAAGCTTTCTTT. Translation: CASMDRSQAFF.

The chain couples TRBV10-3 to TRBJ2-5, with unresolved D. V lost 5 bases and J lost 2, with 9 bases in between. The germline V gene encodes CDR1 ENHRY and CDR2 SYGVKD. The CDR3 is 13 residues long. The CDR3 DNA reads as TGTGCCATCAGTCGGACGGATCAAGAGACCCAGTACTTC. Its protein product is CAISRTDQETQYF.